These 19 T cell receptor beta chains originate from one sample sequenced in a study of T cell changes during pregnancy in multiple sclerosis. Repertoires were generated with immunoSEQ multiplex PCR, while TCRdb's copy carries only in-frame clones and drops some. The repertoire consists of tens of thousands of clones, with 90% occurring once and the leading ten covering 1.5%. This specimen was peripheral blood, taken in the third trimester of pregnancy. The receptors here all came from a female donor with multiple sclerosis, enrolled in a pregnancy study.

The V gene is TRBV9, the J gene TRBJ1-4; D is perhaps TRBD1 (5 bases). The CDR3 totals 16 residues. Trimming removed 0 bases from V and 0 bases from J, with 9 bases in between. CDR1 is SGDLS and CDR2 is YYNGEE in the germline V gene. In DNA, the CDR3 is TGTGCCAGCAGCGTAGAAGGACAAGCAACTAATGAAAAACTGTTTTTT. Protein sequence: CASSVEGQATNEKLFF.

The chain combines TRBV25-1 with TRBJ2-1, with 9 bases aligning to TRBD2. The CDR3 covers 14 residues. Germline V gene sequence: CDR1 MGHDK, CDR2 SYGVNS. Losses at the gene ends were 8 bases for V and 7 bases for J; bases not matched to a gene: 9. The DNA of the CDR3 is TGTGCCAGCCATGAAGCGGGAGGTAAAAATGAGCAGTTCTTC. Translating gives CASHEAGGKNEQFF.

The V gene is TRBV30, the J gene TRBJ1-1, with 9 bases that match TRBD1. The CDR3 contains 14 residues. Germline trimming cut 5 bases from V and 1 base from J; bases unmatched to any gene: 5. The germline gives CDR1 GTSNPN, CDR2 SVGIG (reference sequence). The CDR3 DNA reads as TGTGCCTGGTTTACAGGGGGCCGGAACACTGAAGCTTTCTTT. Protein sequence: CAWFTGGRNTEAFF.

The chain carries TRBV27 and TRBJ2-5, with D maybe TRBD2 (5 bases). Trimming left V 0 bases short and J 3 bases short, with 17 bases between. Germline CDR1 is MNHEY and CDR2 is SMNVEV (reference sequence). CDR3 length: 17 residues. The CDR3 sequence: CASSLSPGVSSKETQYF. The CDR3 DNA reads TGTGCCAGCAGTTTATCGCCCGGGGTTAGCAGCAAAGAGACCCAGTACTTC.

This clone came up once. Written as DNA, the CDR3 is TGTGCCAGCAGCCCCGGGACAGGATCCTACGAGCAGTACTTC. Translation gives CASSPGTGSYEQYF. The genes are TRBV7-2 and TRBJ2-7, with TRBD1 identical over 8 bases. The CDR3 runs to 14 residues. V lost 5 bases and J lost 1; bases outside the gene matches: 4. Germline V gives CDR1 SGHTA, CDR2 FQGNSA.

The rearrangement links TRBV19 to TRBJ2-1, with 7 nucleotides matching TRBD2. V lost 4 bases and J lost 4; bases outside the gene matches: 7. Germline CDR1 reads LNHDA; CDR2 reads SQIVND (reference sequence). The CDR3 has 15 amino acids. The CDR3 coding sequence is TGTGCCAGTAGTACCTCTAGCGGATTGTACAATGAGCAGTTCTTC. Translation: CASSTSSGLYNEQFF. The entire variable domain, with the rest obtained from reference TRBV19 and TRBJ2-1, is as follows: DGGITQSPKYLFRKEGQNVTLSCEQNLNHDAMYWYRQDPGQGLRLIYYSQIVNDFQKGDIAEGYSVSREKKESFPLTVTSAQKNPTAFYLCASSTSSGLYNEQFFGPGTRLTVL.

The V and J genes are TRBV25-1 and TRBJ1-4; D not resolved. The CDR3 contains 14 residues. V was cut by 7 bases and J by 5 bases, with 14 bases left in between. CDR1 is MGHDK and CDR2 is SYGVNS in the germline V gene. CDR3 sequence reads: CASTDSGVNEKLFF. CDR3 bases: TGTGCCAGCACCGATTCCGGGGTGAATGAAAAACTGTTTTTT. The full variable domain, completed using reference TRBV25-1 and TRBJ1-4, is EADIYQTPRYLVIGTGKKITLECSQTMGHDKMYWYQQDPGMELHLIHYSYGVNSTEKGDLSSESTVSRIRTEHFPLTLESARPSHTSQYLCASTDSGVNEKLFFGSGTQLSVL.

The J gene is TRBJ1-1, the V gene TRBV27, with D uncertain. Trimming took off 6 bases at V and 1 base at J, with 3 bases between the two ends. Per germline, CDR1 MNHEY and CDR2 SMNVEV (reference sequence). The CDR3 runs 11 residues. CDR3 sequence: CASRQNTEAFF. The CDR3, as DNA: TGTGCCAGCAGACAGAACACTGAAGCTTTCTTT.

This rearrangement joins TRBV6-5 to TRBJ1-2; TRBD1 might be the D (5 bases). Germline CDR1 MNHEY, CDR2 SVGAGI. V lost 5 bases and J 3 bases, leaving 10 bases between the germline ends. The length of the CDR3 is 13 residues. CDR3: CASSPRADYGYTF. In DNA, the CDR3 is TGTGCCAGCAGTCCCAGGGCGGACTATGGCTACACCTTC.

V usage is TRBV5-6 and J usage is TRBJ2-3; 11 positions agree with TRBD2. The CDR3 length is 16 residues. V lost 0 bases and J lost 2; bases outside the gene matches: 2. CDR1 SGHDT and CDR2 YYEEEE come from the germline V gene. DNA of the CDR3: TGTGCCAGCAGCTTGGAGGGACTAGCGGACACAGATACGCAGTATTTT. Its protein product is CASSLEGLADTDTQYF.

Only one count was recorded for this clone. This chain's CDR3 is CASSFGGGDPQTQYF. The CDR3 nucleotides are TGTGCCAGCAGCTTCGGCGGGGGGGACCCGCAGACCCAGTACTTC. The rearrangement links TRBV7-7 to TRBJ2-5, with 9 nucleotides matching TRBD2. Germline V gives CDR1 SSHAT, CDR2 FNYEAQ (reference sequence). CDR3 size: 15 residues. Trimming cost V 3 bases and J 6 bases; bases outside gene matches: 8.

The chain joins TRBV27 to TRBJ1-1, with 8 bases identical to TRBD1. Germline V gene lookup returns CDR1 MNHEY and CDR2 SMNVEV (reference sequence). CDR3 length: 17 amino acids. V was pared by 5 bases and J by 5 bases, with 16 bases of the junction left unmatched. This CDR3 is CASSRRVIDRGETEAFF. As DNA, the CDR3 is TGTGCCAGCAGTCGACGGGTGATAGACAGGGGAGAAACTGAAGCTTTCTTT.

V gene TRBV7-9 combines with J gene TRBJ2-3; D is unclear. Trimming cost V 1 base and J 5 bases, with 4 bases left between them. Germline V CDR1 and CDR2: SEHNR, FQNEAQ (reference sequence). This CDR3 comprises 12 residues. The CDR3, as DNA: TGTGCCAGCAGCTTAGTCGGAGATACGCAGTATTTT. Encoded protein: CASSLVGDTQYF. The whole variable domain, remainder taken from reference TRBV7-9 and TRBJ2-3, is DTGVSQNPRHKITKRGQNVTFRCDPISEHNRLYWYRQTLGQGPEFLTYFQNEAQLEKSRLLSDRFSAERPKGSFSTLEIQRTEQGDSAMYLCASSLVGDTQYFGPGTRLTVL.

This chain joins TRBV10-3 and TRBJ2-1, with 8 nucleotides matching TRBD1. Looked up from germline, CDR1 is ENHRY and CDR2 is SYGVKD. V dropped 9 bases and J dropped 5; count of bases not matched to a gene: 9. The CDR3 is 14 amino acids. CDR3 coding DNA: TGTGCCATTACGACAGGGGTATCGAACAATGAGCAGTTCTTC. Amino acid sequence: CAITTGVSNNEQFF.

As DNA, the CDR3 is TGCGCCAGCAGATCCGGGACAGGGGAATCTCAGCCCCAGCATTTT. It yields the protein CASRSGTGESQPQHF. J is TRBJ1-5 and V is TRBV5-1; 10 nucleotides align to TRBD1. This CDR3 has 15 amino acids. CDR1 and CDR2 from the germline V gene are SGHRS and YFSETQ. V lost 5 bases to trimming and J lost 6 bases; unmatched junction nucleotides: 8.

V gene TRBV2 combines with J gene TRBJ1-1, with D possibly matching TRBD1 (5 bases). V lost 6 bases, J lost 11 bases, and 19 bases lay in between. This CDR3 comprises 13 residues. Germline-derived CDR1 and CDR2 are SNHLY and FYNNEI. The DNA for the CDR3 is TGTGCCAGCAGAAATGTATTCACAGGTGGTGCTTTCTTT. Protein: CASRNVFTGGAFF.

CDR3 bases: TGTGCCAGCAGAGGACAGGGTGGGGGCACTGAAGCTTTCTTT. This encodes CASRGQGGGTEAFF. V usage is TRBV2 and J usage is TRBJ1-1; TRBD1 matches 8 bases. V was pared by 6 bases and J by 4 bases, with 7 bases of the junction left unmatched. Per germline, CDR1 SNHLY and CDR2 FYNNEI. The CDR3 spans 14 residues.

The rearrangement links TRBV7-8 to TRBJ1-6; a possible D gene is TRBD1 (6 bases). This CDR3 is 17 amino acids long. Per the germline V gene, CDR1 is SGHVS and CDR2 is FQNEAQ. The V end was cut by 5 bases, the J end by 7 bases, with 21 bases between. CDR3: CASSARRQGFVNSPLHF. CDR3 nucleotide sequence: TGTGCCAGCAGCGCCAGGAGGCAGGGGTTTGTAAATTCACCCCTCCACTTT.

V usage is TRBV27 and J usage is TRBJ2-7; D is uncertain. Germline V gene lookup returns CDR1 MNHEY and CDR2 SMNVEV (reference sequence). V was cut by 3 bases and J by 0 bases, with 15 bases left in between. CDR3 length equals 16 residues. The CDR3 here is CASSFRTGLLSYEQYF. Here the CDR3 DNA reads TGTGCCAGCAGTTTCCGAACCGGTCTCCTCTCCTACGAGCAGTACTTC.